This TCR beta chain was retrieved from a study of response to subunit inactivated influenza vaccine. Study-wide results and caveats: Only a handful of new T cells, the authors suggested, are recruited with each seasonal influenza vaccination.

This clonotype was seen ten or more times. Its antigen is not known. Germline V CDR1 and CDR2: DFQATT, SNEGSKA (reference sequence). This CDR3 comprises 15 residues. The V and J ends lost 0 bases and 1 base respectively, with 10 bases between them. A single record per CDR3 protein comes from TCRdb applying MiXCR to the RT-PCR reads. The data hold 600,000 to 700,000 distinct CDR3 sequences, with roughly 15% observed a single time. This chain uses TRBV20-1 with TRBJ2-4; a weak D match, TRBD2 (6 bases). This sample comprised PBMCs from blood, obtained 14 to 15 days before vaccination. The sequence was obtained from a man between 45 and 60 years old who received an inactivated influenza vaccine. The CDR3 bases are TGCAGTGCTAGAGATTACCGGGAGGCCAAAAACATTCAGTACTTC. This encodes CSARDYREAKNIQYF.